The 24 T cell receptor beta chains reported below all come from one sample, sequenced in a study of identical twins. One entry per CDR3 protein, called by TCRdb with MiXCR from the 5' RACE reads. The data contain 500,000 to 550,000 distinct CDR3 sequences, roughly a fifth of them singletons. The sample was also reused in another study, on T cells expressing NK-cell markers.

Sequencing was carried out using CD4+ T cells sorted from blood. These receptors originate from a woman between 18 and 29 years old in good health.

This clonotype was seen only a few times. CDR3 loop: CARGLAGRQYNEQFF. In DNA, the CDR3 is TGTGCCAGAGGACTAGCGGGAAGACAATACAATGAGCAGTTCTTC. The chain has TRBV6-1 and TRBJ2-1; 12 bases line up with TRBD2. CDR3 length: 15 amino acids. Germline trimming cut 9 bases from V and 4 bases from J; bases unmatched to any gene: 7. CDR1 and CDR2 (germline): MNHNS, SASEGT.

The rearrangement joins TRBV6-4 to TRBJ2-2, with TRBD2 as a possible D gene (7 bases). V was clipped by 5 bases and J by 5 bases, with 15 bases between them. CDR1 is MRHNA and CDR2 is SNTAGT in the germline V gene. This CDR3 comprises 15 residues. Written as DNA, the CDR3 is TGTGCCAGCAGTCACACGGGGGGCCCAACCGGGGAGCTGTTTTTT. Translation: CASSHTGGPTGELFF.

The chain links TRBV6-1 to TRBJ2-7; TRBD1 agrees at 7 bases. The trim removed 6 bases at V and 11 bases at J, leaving 16 bases unmatched. Germline loops: CDR1 MNHNS, CDR2 SASEGT. The CDR3 is 14 amino acids. This CDR3 reads CASSTTADRAPEYF. CDR3 sequence (DNA): TGTGCCAGCAGCACCACGGCTGACAGGGCTCCAGAGTACTTC.

The chain employs TRBV5-5 and TRBJ2-7; no reliable D call. The length of the CDR3 is 11 residues. Deletions cut 5 bases from V and 7 bases from J, with 10 bases between. Germline-derived CDR1 and CDR2 are SGHKS and YYEKEE (reference sequence). Here the CDR3 reads CASSSNSEQYF. The CDR3 nucleotides read TGTGCCAGCAGTTCTAACTCTGAGCAGTACTTC.

The genes are TRBV20-1 and TRBJ2-3; no clear D. The CDR3 is made up of 12 amino acids. Germline CDR1 is DFQATT and CDR2 is SNEGSKA (reference sequence). Trimming stripped 0 bases from V and 8 bases from J, with 9 bases between. DNA of the CDR3: TGCAGTGCTAGAGACCTCAGTAGTACGCAGTATTTT. Its translation: CSARDLSSTQYF.

The rearrangement uses TRBV20-1 and TRBJ2-7, with 10 bases that match TRBD2. Trimming removed 3 bases from V and 7 bases from J; junction bases left unmatched: 9. Germline CDR1 is DFQATT and CDR2 is SNEGSKA (reference sequence). The CDR3 has 14 amino acids. The CDR3: CSASGLAGAGEQYF. As DNA, the CDR3 is TGCAGTGCTAGTGGTCTAGCGGGAGCGGGGGAGCAGTACTTC.

This clonotype was recorded many times. The chain is built from TRBV29-1 and TRBJ1-2; D possibly corresponds to TRBD1 (5 bases). CDR3 length: 12 amino acids. Germline V gives CDR1 SQVTM, CDR2 ANQGSEA. Deletions cut 5 bases from V and 3 bases from J, with 10 bases between. The CDR3: CSVRQGHYGYTF. In DNA form, the CDR3 reads TGCAGCGTTCGGCAGGGCCACTATGGCTACACCTTC.

The chain joins TRBV7-9 to TRBJ1-1; no clear D gene. V was clipped by 3 bases and J by 7 bases, with 15 bases between them. This CDR3 has 14 amino acids. Germline CDR1 SEHNR, CDR2 FQNEAQ (reference sequence). CDR3 bases: TGTGCCAGCAGCTTTGGCCGGACCGTAATTGAAGCTTTCTTT. Amino acid sequence: CASSFGRTVIEAFF. Drawing the rest from reference TRBV7-9 and TRBJ1-1, the complete variable domain is DTGVSQNPRHKITKRGQNVTFRCDPISEHNRLYWYRQTLGQGPEFLTYFQNEAQLEKSRLLSDRFSAERPKGSFSTLEIQRTEQGDSAMYLCASSFGRTVIEAFFGQGTRLTVV.

The chain recombines TRBV2 with TRBJ2-2; TRBD1 agrees at 9 bases. The CDR3 contains 15 residues. Germline V gene lookup returns CDR1 SNHLY and CDR2 FYNNEI. J was trimmed by 6 bases and V by 6 bases; bases with no gene match: 8. CDR3 amino acids: CASSPDRGFPGELFF. CDR3 coding DNA: TGTGCCAGCAGCCCGGACAGGGGCTTTCCCGGGGAGCTGTTTTTT. Filled out from reference TRBV2 and TRBJ2-2, the complete variable domain reads EPEVTQTPSHQVTQMGQEVILRCVPISNHLYFYWYRQILGQKVEFLVSFYNNEISEKSEIFDDQFSVERPDGSNFTLKIRSTKLEDSAMYFCASSPDRGFPGELFFGEGSRLTVL.

This clonotype was seen more than once but under ten times. The CDR3 DNA reads as TGTGCCAGCAGTGATTGGCAGATCAAATCCTCCTACGAGCAGTACTTC. It is translated as CASSDWQIKSSYEQYF. The chain links TRBV6-1 to TRBJ2-7; D unresolved. Germline-derived CDR1 and CDR2 are MNHNS and SASEGT. V lost 3 bases to trimming and J lost 0 bases, with 15 bases between them. The CDR3 loop spans 16 amino acids.

This clonotype has just one count. CDR3 sequence (DNA): TGCGCCAGCAGCCAAATGACTAGCGGTGAGCAGTACTTC. Protein: CASSQMTSGEQYF. The chain combines TRBV4-1 with TRBJ2-7, with 9 bases lining up with TRBD2. Germline values: CDR1 MGHRA, CDR2 YSYEKL. The CDR3 sequence is 13 residues long. Trimming took 2 bases from V and 7 from J; bases not matched to a gene: 3.

The genes are TRBV20-1 and TRBJ1-5; D may be TRBD1 (5 bases). The CDR3 is made up of 15 amino acids. V gave up 0 bases and J gave up 4 bases, with 13 bases separating them. Germline V gives CDR1 DFQATT, CDR2 SNEGSKA (reference sequence). The CDR3 protein is CSARDLGGGNQPQHF. The CDR3 DNA follows: TGCAGTGCTAGAGATCTTGGGGGGGGGAATCAGCCCCAGCATTTT.

This sequence joins TRBV9 and TRBJ2-1; D is perhaps TRBD2 (6 bases). The CDR3 length is 14 residues. CDR1 is SGDLS, CDR2 YYNGEE, per germline. Trimming shortened V by 0 bases and J by 5 bases, and 9 bases separated the two germline ends. The DNA of the CDR3 is TGTGCCAGCAGCGTAGTCGGGAGAGACAATGAGCAGTTCTTC. Its protein product is CASSVVGRDNEQFF.

This sequence joins TRBV24-1 and TRBJ2-3; D perhaps matches TRBD1 (5 bases). Trimming stripped 4 bases from V and 6 bases from J, with 10 bases between. CDR3 size: 13 residues. Germline V CDR1 and CDR2: KGHDR, SFDVKD. CDR3: CATSEGAGDTQYF. The CDR3 DNA is TGTGCCACCAGTGAAGGGGCTGGGGATACGCAGTATTTT.

The J gene is TRBJ2-7, the V gene TRBV5-1; 9 bases line up with TRBD2. Germline trimming cut 0 bases from V and 3 bases from J; bases unmatched to any gene: 10. Germline values: CDR1 SGHRS, CDR2 YFSETQ. The length of the CDR3 is 17 residues. In nucleotides, the CDR3 is TGCGCCAGCAGCTTGGATTATTGGGGAGCGGGGGGCTACGAGCAGTACTTC. Translation gives CASSLDYWGAGGYEQYF.

This clonotype was counted between two and nine times. This chain uses TRBV12-3 or TRBV12-4 with TRBJ2-7; 7 bases match TRBD2. The CDR3 loop spans 14 amino acids. V gave up 6 bases and J gave up 9 bases; unmatched junction bases: 14. CDR3 loop: CASSRGLLQQRQYF. CDR3 nucleotides: TGTGCCAGCAGCCGGGGACTACTCCAACAACGGCAGTACTTC.

Only a few counts were recorded for this clonotype. This rearrangement joins TRBV4-3 to TRBJ2-1; 7 bases are shared with TRBD1. CDR1 LGHNA and CDR2 YSLEER come from the germline V gene. CDR3 length: 14 residues. V dropped 3 bases and J dropped 3; count of bases not matched to a gene: 2. The CDR3 bases are TGCGCCAGCAGCCACGGGACAGACTACAATGAGCAGTTCTTC. Protein: CASSHGTDYNEQFF.

This clonotype was detected many times. This rearrangement joins TRBV2 to TRBJ2-3, with D possibly matching TRBD2 (5 bases). Germline V gene sequence: CDR1 SNHLY, CDR2 FYNNEI. Trimming removed 4 bases at V and 3 bases at J, with 5 bases between. This CDR3 region has 12 residues. CDR3 in DNA: TGTGCCAGCAGTGGAGGGACAGATACGCAGTATTTT. Amino acid sequence: CASSGGTDTQYF.

V usage is TRBV29-1 and J usage is TRBJ1-1, with D unresolved. The germline CDR1 and CDR2 sequences are SQVTM and ANQGSEA. V was trimmed by 6 bases and J by 4 bases, leaving 15 bases between them. The CDR3 is 13 amino acids. CDR3 DNA sequence: TGCAGCGTAACCTGGTGGGCGGGCACTGAAGCTTTCTTT. Amino acid sequence: CSVTWWAGTEAFF.

The J gene is TRBJ2-7, the V gene TRBV10-3, with no clear D. Trimming pared 8 bases from V and 0 bases from J, leaving 8 bases between. The CDR3 extends over 12 amino acids. Per the germline V gene, CDR1 is ENHRY and CDR2 is SYGVKD. CDR3: CAISRTSYEQYF. For the CDR3, the DNA is TGTGCCATCTCACGGACCTCCTACGAGCAGTACTTC.

There are a few counts of this clonotype. The rearrangement uses TRBV29-1 and TRBJ2-3; 7 bases are shared with TRBD1. The J segment lost 1 base and the V segment lost 2 bases, leaving 15 bases of the junction unmatched. The length of the CDR3 is 18 residues. The germline V gene has CDR1 SQVTM and CDR2 ANQGSEA. The chain's CDR3 is CSVELGPQGGSGTDTQYF. The CDR3 region has the DNA TGCAGCGTTGAATTAGGGCCGCAAGGGGGCTCTGGCACAGATACGCAGTATTTT.

This clonotype was seen a single time. The rearrangement links TRBV2 to TRBJ2-5, with TRBD2 matching 12 bases. V gave up 4 bases and J gave up 13 bases; unmatched junction bases: 4. The CDR3 is 12 amino acids. Germline-derived CDR1 and CDR2 are SNHLY and FYNNEI. As DNA, the CDR3 is TGTGCCAGCAGTGGGACTAGCGGGACGGGGTACTTC. It translates to CASSGTSGTGYF.

This clonotype was observed many times. The rearrangement uses TRBV20-1 and TRBJ2-7; D possibly corresponds to TRBD2 (6 bases). CDR1 and CDR2 (germline): DFQATT, SNEGSKA (reference sequence). The CDR3 loop spans 13 amino acids. V shed 5 bases and J shed 3 bases, with 14 bases lying between them. The CDR3 region is CSAQAGEVYEQYF. CDR3 DNA sequence: TGCAGTGCTCAAGCGGGTGAGGTCTACGAGCAGTACTTC.

The J gene is TRBJ2-1, the V gene TRBV20-1, with TRBD2 matching over 9 bases. With 1 base clipped from V and 12 bases from J, the junction kept 16 bases outside the gene matches. Germline V gives CDR1 DFQATT, CDR2 SNEGSKA (reference sequence). The CDR3 is 16 amino acids. The DNA of the CDR3 is TGCAGTGCTAGAGGGGAGAGGCTAGCGGGAAAGGGAGGGCAGTTCTTC. Amino acid sequence: CSARGERLAGKGGQFF.